Listed here are 2 T cell receptor beta chains from one sample, sequenced in a study of vaccination effects on CD4 cells after COVID-19. For these TCRs, the target antigens are not known. Before sequencing, viral peptide pools were used by the ViraFEST assay to expand antigen-specific CD4+ T cells. Following an approximately ten-day culture, CD4+ T cells were purified. Participants received two doses of either the BNT162b2 or mRNA-1273 vaccine. Assay used: immunoSEQ multiplex PCR; TCRdb lists only in-frame clones, some missing. The table lists roughly 71,000 clones, around 81% of them singletons. Sequenced here: CD4+ T cells from PBMCs cultured with HCoV-229E spike peptides, sampled after COVID-19 vaccination. The receptor source for this set is a human donor who received a COVID-19 vaccine.

The chain employs TRBV4-1 and TRBJ1-5; weak D call: TRBD1 (5 bases). Trimming took off 0 bases at V and 6 bases at J, with 15 bases between the two ends. The V gene's germline CDR1 is MGHRA and CDR2 YSYEKL. The CDR3 contains 16 residues. The CDR3 bases are TGCGCCAGCAGCCAAGATTTAGACAGCAGGGCTCAGCCCCAGCATTTT. It translates to CASSQDLDSRAQPQHF.

The chain carries TRBV27 and TRBJ1-1, with D perhaps matching TRBD1 (6 bases). The CDR3 spans 15 residues. Between the trimmed V and J ends, which lost 2 bases and 0 bases, there was a span of 10 bases. Germline V CDR1 and CDR2: MNHEY, SMNVEV (reference sequence). The CDR3 reads CASSLTGNLNTEAFF. The CDR3 nucleotides read TGTGCCAGCAGTTTAACAGGGAACTTGAACACTGAAGCTTTCTTT.